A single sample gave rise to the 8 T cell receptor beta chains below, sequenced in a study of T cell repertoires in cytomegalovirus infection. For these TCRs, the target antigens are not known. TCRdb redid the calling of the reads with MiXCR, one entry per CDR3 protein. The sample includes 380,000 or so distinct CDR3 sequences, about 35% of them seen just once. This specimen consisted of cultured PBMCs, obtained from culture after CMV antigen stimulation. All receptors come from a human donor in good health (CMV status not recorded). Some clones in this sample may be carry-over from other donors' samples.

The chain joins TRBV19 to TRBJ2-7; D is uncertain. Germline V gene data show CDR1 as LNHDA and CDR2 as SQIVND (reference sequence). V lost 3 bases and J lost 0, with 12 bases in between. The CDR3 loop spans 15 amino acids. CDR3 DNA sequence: TGTGCCAGTAGTATCGGTGGGGTGAGCTCCTACGAGCAGTACTTC. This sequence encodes CASSIGGVSSYEQYF.

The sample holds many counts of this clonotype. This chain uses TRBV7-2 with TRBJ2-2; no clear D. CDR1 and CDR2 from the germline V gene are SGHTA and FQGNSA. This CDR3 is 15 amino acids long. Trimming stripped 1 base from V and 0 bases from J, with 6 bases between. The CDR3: CASSLGTTNTGELFF. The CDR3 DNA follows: TGTGCCAGCAGCTTAGGGACGACGAACACCGGGGAGCTGTTTTTT.

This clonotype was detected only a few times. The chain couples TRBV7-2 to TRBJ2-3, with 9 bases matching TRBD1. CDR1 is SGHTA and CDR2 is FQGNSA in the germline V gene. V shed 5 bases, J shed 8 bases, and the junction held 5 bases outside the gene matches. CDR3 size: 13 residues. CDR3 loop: CASSHPQGATQYF. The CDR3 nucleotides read TGTGCCAGCAGCCACCCACAGGGGGCTACGCAGTATTTT.

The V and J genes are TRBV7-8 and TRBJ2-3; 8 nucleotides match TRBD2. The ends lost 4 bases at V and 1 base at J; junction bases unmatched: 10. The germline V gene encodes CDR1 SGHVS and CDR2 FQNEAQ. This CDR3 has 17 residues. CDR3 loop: CASSSRKRELRTDTQYF. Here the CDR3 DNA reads TGTGCCAGCAGCTCAAGGAAGCGGGAGTTACGCACAGATACGCAGTATTTT.

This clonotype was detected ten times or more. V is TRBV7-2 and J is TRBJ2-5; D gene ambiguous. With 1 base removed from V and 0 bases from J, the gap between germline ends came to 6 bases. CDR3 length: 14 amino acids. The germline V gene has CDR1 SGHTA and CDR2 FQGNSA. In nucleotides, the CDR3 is TGTGCCAGCAGCTTAGTTGGCAACCAAGAGACCCAGTACTTC. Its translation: CASSLVGNQETQYF.

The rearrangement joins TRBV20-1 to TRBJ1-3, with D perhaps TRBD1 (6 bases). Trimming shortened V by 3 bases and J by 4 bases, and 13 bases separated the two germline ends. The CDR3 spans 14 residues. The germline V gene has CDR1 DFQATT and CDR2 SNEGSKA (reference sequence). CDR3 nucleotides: TGCAGTGCTAGCCAAGGACAGACAGGAAACACCATATATTTT. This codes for CSASQGQTGNTIYF.

CDR3 residues: CASSSLGLALMNEQFF. The CDR3 nucleotides are TGTGCCAGCAGCTCCTTGGGACTAGCGCTGATGAATGAGCAGTTCTTC. The chain is built from TRBV7-9 and TRBJ2-1; 10 bases are a match to TRBD2. This CDR3 has 16 residues. V gave up 4 bases and J gave up 7 bases; unmatched junction bases: 10. The germline V gene has CDR1 SEHNR and CDR2 FQNEAQ (reference sequence). Full variable domain (outside the CDR3, taken from reference TRBV7-9 and TRBJ2-1): DTGVSQNPRHKITKRGQNVTFRCDPISEHNRLYWYRQTLGQGPEFLTYFQNEAQLEKSRLLSDRFSAERPKGSFSTLEIQRTEQGDSAMYLCASSSLGLALMNEQFFGPGTRLTVL.

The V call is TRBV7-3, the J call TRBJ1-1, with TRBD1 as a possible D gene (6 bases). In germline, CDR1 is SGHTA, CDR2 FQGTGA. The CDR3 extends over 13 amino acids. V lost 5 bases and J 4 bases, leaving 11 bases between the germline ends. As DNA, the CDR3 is TGTGCCAGCAGCCGACAGGAATCCACTGAAGCTTTCTTT. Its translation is CASSRQESTEAFF.